This TCR beta chain derives from a study of blood T cell repertoires in COVID-19. Looking at the study overall: COVID-19 samples collected from the United States, Italy and Spain covered acute and convalescent phases. Nucleic acid was either cDNA or gDNA, and it came from T cells, B-cell-depleted T cells, or PBMCs.

Per the original methods: From reference gene primer amplification, estimates of nucleated cell counts were derived. Clones were sequenced by immunoSEQ multiplex PCR, and TCRdb holds only the in-frame ones, with some missing. D and trimming come from the DNA, and the V and J calls and clone size come from that table. This table holds 150,000 to 200,000 clones, 88% found once. In this sample, this clone turned up a few times. The CDR3 length is 15 residues. Germline V CDR1 and CDR2: SGHRS, YFSETQ. Trimming cost V 7 bases and J 0 bases, with 11 bases left between them. The receptor was isolated from a man aged 55 to 69 with acute or convalescent COVID-19. Sequenced: peripheral blood. V and J are TRBV5-1 and TRBJ2-6, with D tentatively TRBD2 (5 bases). CDR3 protein: CASGPLASGANVLTF. The CDR3 DNA reads TGCGCCAGCGGACCTCTAGCCTCTGGGGCCAACGTCCTGACTTTC.